The source of this T cell receptor (beta chain) is a study of regulatory T cells in long-lasting Graves disease. Time point denoted: newly diagnosed GD, antithyroid drugs for less than 3 months. PBMC-extracted RNA yielded the TCR library. TCR beta libraries were built with iRepertoire HTBI primers and Arm-PCR of CDR3 regions. MiXCR, run by TCRdb on the multiplex PCR reads, gives a single entry per CDR3 protein. The repertoire holds about 320,000 distinct CDR3 sequences, 15% to 20% seen once, with 38% in the top ten. V lost 3 bases and J lost 0; bases outside the gene matches: 7. This CDR3 comprises 17 residues. Per germline, CDR1 LGHDT and CDR2 YNNKEL (reference sequence).

The specimen was peripheral blood mononuclear cells (PBMCs), collected at new diagnosis, from a patient treated with antithyroid drugs. This clonotype was obtained from a female donor with Graves disease. V usage is TRBV3-1 and J usage is TRBJ2-1; 8 nucleotides align to TRBD2. The DNA for the CDR3 is TGTGCCAGCAGCCACATAGCGGGACCAAGCTCCTACAATGAGCAGTTCTTC. It encodes CASSHIAGPSSYNEQFF.